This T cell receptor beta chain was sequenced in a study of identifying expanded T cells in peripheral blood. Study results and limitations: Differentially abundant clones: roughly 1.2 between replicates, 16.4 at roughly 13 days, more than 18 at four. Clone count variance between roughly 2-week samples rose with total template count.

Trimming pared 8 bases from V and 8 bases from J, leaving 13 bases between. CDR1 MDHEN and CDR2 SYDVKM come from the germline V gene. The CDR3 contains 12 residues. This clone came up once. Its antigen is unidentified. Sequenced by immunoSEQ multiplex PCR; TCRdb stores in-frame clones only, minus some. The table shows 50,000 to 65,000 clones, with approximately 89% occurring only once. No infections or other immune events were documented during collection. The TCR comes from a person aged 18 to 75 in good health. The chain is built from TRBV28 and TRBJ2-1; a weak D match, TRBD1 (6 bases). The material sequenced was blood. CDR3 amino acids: CASRQGLDEQFF. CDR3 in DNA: TGTGCCAGCCGGCAGGGGTTGGATGAGCAGTTCTTC.